The source of this T cell receptor beta chain is a study of shared clonotypes between healthy human individuals. The method was immunoSEQ multiplex PCR; TCRdb's version includes in-frame clones alone and lacks a portion of them. The table lists roughly 1 million clones, more than 75% of them singletons. General observations from the study: Naive subsets generally exceeded memory subsets in estimated richness. The study's rarefaction showed incomplete sorted-subset sequencing despite large depth.

From germline, CDR1 is KGHSH and CDR2 LQKENI. Trimming took off 1 base at V and 2 bases at J, with 10 bases between the two ends. The CDR3 is 15 amino acids. Worth noting for this clone: Its antigen is undetermined.

The sample consisted of memory CD4+ T cells from PBMCs. The subset here: CD45RA-negative fraction. V usage is TRBV18 and J usage is TRBJ2-3; D tentatively reads TRBD1 or TRBD2 (6 bases each). The sequence was collected from a man younger than 35 in good health. Some clones in this sample may be carry-over from other donors' samples. The CDR3 DNA reads TGTGCCAGCTCACCACGAGGGGGGAACACAGATACGCAGTATTTT. Translating it yields CASSPRGGNTDTQYF.